This TCR beta chain comes out of a study of Graves' ophthalmopathy and Graves' hyperthyroidism. V lost 6 bases and J lost 7; bases outside the gene matches: 5. CDR1 and CDR2 (germline): SGHRS, YFSETQ. The CDR3 spans 13 residues. From RNA, the CDR3 regions of TCR beta chains were amplified and sequenced. The workflow started with a first-round RT-PCR run with HTBI primers and then moved on to a second-round multiplex PCR. One entry per CDR3 protein, called by TCRdb with MiXCR from the multiplex PCR reads. Counted here are more than 150,000 distinct CDR3 sequences, under 40% occurring once; the ten biggest clones make up 4.5% to 6%. This clonotype was observed at least ten times.

This chain connects TRBV5-1 to TRBJ2-2; 8 nucleotides match TRBD1. This TCR was recovered from a woman between 40 and 50 years old with Graves' ophthalmopathy. Sample: peripheral blood. CDR3 amino acids: CASNDRGGGELFF. The CDR3 DNA reads TGCGCCAGCAACGACAGGGGTGGCGGGGAGCTGTTTTTT.